The clone carrying this T cell receptor beta chain appeared many times. Its cognate antigen is unknown. These data come from a study of human T cells and chemical hapten exposure. Germline V gene data show CDR1 as SGHRS and CDR2 as YFSETQ. V lost 0 bases and J lost 6; bases outside the gene matches: 7. This CDR3 comprises 15 residues. Study-wide results and caveats: Controls had significantly fewer large CDR3 similarity clusters than were formed by expanded TCRs.

Documented time point: patch test 3, about 24 weeks after DPC sensitization. Treatment here: therapeutic diphenylcyclopropenone sensitization with weekly scalp DPC. As handled by the study authors: Sample TCR counts, which ranged from about 20,000 to 700,000, had a median of 95,638. TCRdb independently ran MiXCR on the RACE reads; one entry per CDR3 protein. TCRdb, not the original authors, processed these V and J calls. The sample consists of under 55,000 distinct CDR3 sequences, approximately 9.9% of them appearing once. The sequences come from whole blood, collected in connection with sensitization to the hapten diphenylcyclopropenone (DPC). The clonotype originates from a woman between 35 and 50 years old with alopecia areata. Some clones in this sample may be carry-over from other donors' samples. V is TRBV5-1 and J is TRBJ1-2, with 8 nucleotides matching TRBD1. CDR3 in amino acids: CASSLVGQGLHGYTF. DNA of the CDR3: TGCGCCAGCAGCTTGGTTGGACAGGGACTTCATGGCTACACCTTC. The full variable domain, rest sourced from reference TRBV5-1 and TRBJ1-2, is KAGVTQTPRYLIKTRGQQVTLSCSPISGHRSVSWYQQTPGQGLQFLFEYFSETQRNKGNFPGRFSGRQFSNSRSEMNVSTLELGDSALYLCASSLVGQGLHGYTFGSGTRLTVV.